These 27 T cell receptor beta chains originate from one sample sequenced in a study of blood T cell repertoires in COVID-19. This table comes from immunoSEQ multiplex PCR, and its TCRdb copy is limited to in-frame clones, with some not included. This table holds tens of thousands of clones, about 74% found once. Sequenced sample: peripheral blood. Receptors were obtained from a man aged 70-80 years with COVID-19, enrolled during active disease.

The DNA of the CDR3 is TGTGCCAGTAGTATCACAGGGGGTACCGGGGAGCTGTTTTTT. Its protein product is CASSITGGTGELFF. The J gene is TRBJ2-2, the V gene TRBV19, with 8 nucleotides matching TRBD1. The CDR3 has 14 amino acids. Trimming removed 3 bases from V and 5 bases from J; junction bases left unmatched: 2. Germline V gene data show CDR1 as LNHDA and CDR2 as SQIVND (reference sequence).

This clone occurred once. This chain links TRBV27 with TRBJ2-7; 9 bases line up with TRBD1. This CDR3 has 14 amino acids. CDR1 and CDR2 from the germline V gene are MNHEY and SMNVEV (reference sequence). V lost 7 bases, J lost 2 bases, and 6 bases stayed unmatched. The CDR3 loop is CASTRGQGAYEQYF. CDR3 sequence (DNA): TGTGCCAGCACCCGGGGACAGGGCGCCTACGAGCAGTACTTC.

There are a few counts of this clone. This sequence joins TRBV2 and TRBJ1-3, with 8 bases fitting TRBD1. Germline CDR1 is SNHLY and CDR2 is FYNNEI. The V and J ends lost 7 bases and 0 bases, in that order; junction bases with no gene match: 14. This CDR3 has 18 residues. The CDR3 bases are TGTGCCAGCACCATATCGGCCGGGACAGGCTACTCTGGAAACACCATATATTTT. Protein: CASTISAGTGYSGNTIYF.

The J gene is TRBJ1-1, the V gene TRBV9; a possible D gene is TRBD1 (6 bases). The germline V and J ends were trimmed by 0 bases and 11 bases, with 14 bases remaining between them. The CDR3 is 13 residues long. Germline V CDR1 and CDR2: SGDLS, YYNGEE. The CDR3 sequence: CASSVAGGRKAFF. In DNA, the CDR3 is TGTGCCAGCAGCGTAGCGGGGGGCCGGAAGGCTTTCTTT.

The V and J genes are TRBV20-1 and TRBJ2-6; D gene unclear. V dropped 3 bases and J dropped 2 bases, with 5 bases sitting between them. Germline values: CDR1 DFQATT, CDR2 SNEGSKA (reference sequence). The CDR3 spans 13 residues. This CDR3 reads CSASLAGANVLTF. DNA of the CDR3: TGCAGTGCTAGTCTAGCTGGGGCCAACGTCCTGACTTTC.

The chain combines TRBV27 with TRBJ1-5; 9 bases fit TRBD1. Trimming cost V 6 bases and J 5 bases; bases outside gene matches: 8. CDR1 and CDR2 from the germline V gene are MNHEY and SMNVEV (reference sequence). This CDR3 contains 15 residues. The CDR3 region has the DNA TGTGCCAGCAGACTAACCGGGACAGGGTATCAGCCCCAGCATTTT. This codes for CASRLTGTGYQPQHF.

This sequence joins TRBV19 and TRBJ2-6, with TRBD1 identical over 8 bases. CDR3 length: 16 residues. The ends lost 3 bases at V and 2 bases at J; junction bases unmatched: 3. Germline V lookup: CDR1 LNHDA, CDR2 SQIVND (reference sequence). This CDR3 reads CASSITGGTGANVLTF. CDR3 nucleotide sequence: TGTGCCAGTAGTATTACAGGGGGAACTGGGGCCAACGTCCTGACTTTC.

The J gene is TRBJ2-5, the V gene TRBV6-6, with a tentative D call TRBD2 (6 bases). V was cut by 8 bases and J by 1 base, with 17 bases left in between. Germline values: CDR1 MNHNY, CDR2 SVGAGI (reference sequence). The CDR3 runs to 15 residues. CDR3 residues: CASDITGLSQETQYF. As DNA, the CDR3 is TGTGCCAGCGACATAACAGGACTATCCCAAGAGACCCAGTACTTC.

The chain joins TRBV30 to TRBJ1-1; maybe TRBD1 (6 bases). The CDR3 consists of 12 residues. The germline V gene has CDR1 GTSNPN and CDR2 SVGIG (reference sequence). V was cut by 3 bases and J by 11 bases, with 16 bases left in between. CDR3 region: CAWSLAGALAFF. The CDR3 nucleotides are TGTGCCTGGAGCCTAGCGGGGGCTTTGGCTTTCTTT.

The J gene is TRBJ1-1, the V gene TRBV12-5, with D unclear. Germline CDR1 reads LGHNT; CDR2 reads FRNRAP. The CDR3 length is 13 residues. Trimming stripped 5 bases from V and 4 bases from J, with 11 bases between. The CDR3 DNA is TGTGCTAGTGGTCACTCGAACAGCACTGAAGCTTTCTTT. It yields the protein CASGHSNSTEAFF.

The V gene is TRBV5-1, the J gene TRBJ1-1; no clear D gene. V gave up 0 bases and J gave up 5 bases, with 20 bases separating them. The germline V gene encodes CDR1 SGHRS and CDR2 YFSETQ. The CDR3 is made up of 17 amino acids. CDR3 bases: TGCGCCAGCAGCTTGGAATCTAGTTCGGGAACGCGGACTGAAGCTTTCTTT. It translates to CASSLESSSGTRTEAFF.

V and J are TRBV6-2 or TRBV6-3 and TRBJ1-1, with D hard to call. The CDR3 length is 12 residues. With 6 bases removed from V and 5 bases from J, the gap between germline ends came to 10 bases. Germline-derived CDR1 and CDR2 are MNHEY and SVGEGT. The CDR3 spells CASSTTGTEAFF. CDR3 sequence (DNA): TGTGCCAGCAGCACGACGGGGACTGAAGCTTTCTTT.

V usage is TRBV7-2 and J usage is TRBJ2-7, with D possibly being TRBD1 (7 bases). Per germline, CDR1 SGHTA and CDR2 FQGNSA. Trimming removed 6 bases at V and 3 bases at J, with 12 bases between. CDR3 length equals 13 residues. The CDR3 loop reads CASRRDSFYEQYF. CDR3 nucleotides: TGTGCCAGCAGGCGGGACAGCTTCTACGAGCAGTACTTC.

The chain has TRBV28 and TRBJ1-1, with a weak D call TRBD1 (5 bases). The CDR3 totals 19 residues. Deletions cut 3 bases from V and 8 bases from J, with 31 bases between. Germline lookup yields CDR1 MDHEN and CDR2 SYDVKM. In nucleotides, the CDR3 is TGTGCCAGCAGTTTTTATGAGTGGACTATGGGACGTCGAGTTAAAGAAGCTTTCTTT. This translates into CASSFYEWTMGRRVKEAFF. Drawing the rest from reference TRBV28 and TRBJ1-1, the complete variable domain is DVKVTQSSRYLVKRTGEKVFLECVQDMDHENMFWYRQDPGLGLRLIYFSYDVKMKEKGDIPEGYSVSREKKERFSLILESASTNQTSMYLCASSFYEWTMGRRVKEAFFGQGTRLTVV.

Turning to this clone: One junction end does not reproduce the germline sequence, and a read error may be involved. The gene calls are TRBV6-6 and TRBJ2-7; D unclear. This CDR3 has 11 amino acids. Per germline, CDR1 MNHNY and CDR2 SVGAGI (reference sequence). The CDR3 spells CASSYSNEQYF. In DNA form, the CDR3 reads TGTGCCAGCAGTTACTCCAACGAGCAGTACTTC.

This clone was observed a handful of times. This chain joins TRBV27 and TRBJ1-3; 8 nucleotides agree with TRBD1. The CDR3 contains 17 residues. V shed 5 bases, J shed 3 bases, and the junction held 12 bases outside the gene matches. From germline, CDR1 is MNHEY and CDR2 SMNVEV (reference sequence). The CDR3 DNA reads as TGTGCCAGCAGTCCCCACACTCGGACAGGGTTTGGAAACACCATATATTTT. This codes for CASSPHTRTGFGNTIYF.

The chain recombines TRBV27 with TRBJ1-6; D remains unclear. Germline V gives CDR1 MNHEY, CDR2 SMNVEV (reference sequence). This CDR3 comprises 15 residues. V was shortened by 5 bases and J by 10 bases, with 18 bases between the two germline ends. This chain's CDR3 is CASSPGVSGRSPLHF. In DNA, the CDR3 is TGTGCCAGCAGTCCCGGGGTTAGCGGGAGGTCACCCCTCCACTTT.

This clone was detected once. J is TRBJ1-5 and V is TRBV19, with 8 positions matching TRBD1. Germline V gene data show CDR1 as LNHDA and CDR2 as SQIVND (reference sequence). The ends lost 3 bases at V and 6 bases at J; junction bases unmatched: 16. This CDR3 is 18 amino acids long. CDR3 in DNA: TGTGCCAGTAGTATCTTTGGGAGAGGGCAGGGGGCCATTCAGCCCCAGCATTTT. This encodes CASSIFGRGQGAIQPQHF.

This clone was found a few times. This CDR3 is also generated by other DNA sequences in the sample. The chain combines TRBV7-2 with TRBJ1-5, with D perhaps TRBD1 (6 bases). CDR3 length equals 14 residues. V lost 1 base and J lost 2, with 6 bases in between. CDR1 and CDR2 from the germline V gene are SGHTA and FQGNSA. The CDR3 DNA is TGTGCCAGCAGCTTAGACAGGGGCAATCAGCCCCAGCATTTT. Translation gives CASSLDRGNQPQHF. Full variable domain (missing parts from reference TRBV7-2 and TRBJ1-5): GAGVSQSPSNKVTEKGKDVELRCDPISGHTALYWYRQSLGQGLEFLIYFQGNSAPDKSGLPSDRFSAERTGGSVSTLTIQRTQQEDSAVYLCASSLDRGNQPQHFGDGTRLSIL.

The J gene is TRBJ1-2, the V gene TRBV24-1; D is uncertain. CDR3 length equals 14 residues. Germline assignment: CDR1 KGHDR and CDR2 SFDVKD. V lost 3 bases and J 4 bases, leaving 11 bases between the germline ends. In DNA, the CDR3 is TGTGCCACCAGTGATGAGACGACAACCTATGGCTACACCTTC. Protein sequence: CATSDETTTYGYTF.

The chain combines TRBV5-1 with TRBJ2-1; TRBD1 matches 8 bases. V shed 1 base, J shed 6 bases, and the junction held 9 bases outside the gene matches. The germline V gene has CDR1 SGHRS and CDR2 YFSETQ. There are 16 residues in the CDR3. DNA of the CDR3: TGCGCCAGCAGCTTGCCCCGGGACAGGCCCGGCAATGAGCAGTTCTTC. Its protein product is CASSLPRDRPGNEQFF.

The V call is TRBV11-2, the J call TRBJ1-3; D gene uncertain. CDR3 length: 12 amino acids. Between the trimmed V and J ends, which lost 4 bases and 8 bases, there was a span of 9 bases. Germline-derived CDR1 and CDR2 are SGHAT and FQNNGV. This CDR3 reads CASSSDTDTIYF. The CDR3 DNA reads TGTGCCAGCAGCTCAGACACGGACACCATATATTTT.

This clone was seen a handful of times. The V gene is TRBV28, the J gene TRBJ1-5, with D maybe TRBD1 (6 bases). The CDR3 covers 16 residues. V was pared by 10 bases and J by 0 bases, with 19 bases between. Germline V gene lookup returns CDR1 MDHEN and CDR2 SYDVKM. As DNA, the CDR3 is TGTGCCACCCATTGGGGGGGGCCTAATAGCAATCAGCCCCAGCATTTT. Encoded protein: CATHWGGPNSNQPQHF.

The chain combines TRBV28 with TRBJ2-3; perhaps TRBD1 as D (6 bases). CDR3 length equals 15 residues. Trimming took off 2 bases at V and 4 bases at J, with 13 bases between the two ends. Germline CDR1 reads MDHEN; CDR2 reads SYDVKM. CDR3 in DNA: TGTGCCAGCAGTTTAGCAGGGGCTAAGGCAGATACGCAGTATTTT. Translation gives CASSLAGAKADTQYF. Variable domain in full (rest from reference TRBV28 and TRBJ2-3): DVKVTQSSRYLVKRTGEKVFLECVQDMDHENMFWYRQDPGLGLRLIYFSYDVKMKEKGDIPEGYSVSREKKERFSLILESASTNQTSMYLCASSLAGAKADTQYFGPGTRLTVL.

In nucleotides, the CDR3 is TGTGCCACAGGGACTAGCGGGATATTCACAGATACGCAGTATTTT. Translating gives CATGTSGIFTDTQYF. The V gene is TRBV10-3, the J gene TRBJ2-3; 13 bases align to TRBD2. Germline loops: CDR1 ENHRY, CDR2 SYGVKD. V lost 10 bases, J lost 2 bases, and 6 bases stayed unmatched. The CDR3 runs 15 residues.

The chain joins TRBV7-2 to TRBJ1-6; TRBD1 aligns across 10 bases. The CDR3 has 17 residues. From germline, CDR1 is SGHTA and CDR2 FQGNSA. Trimming removed 4 bases from V and 11 bases from J; junction bases left unmatched: 14. CDR3 amino acids: CASSSTGGSPPSPPLHF. CDR3 nucleotide sequence: TGTGCCAGCAGCTCGACAGGGGGCTCGCCTCCCTCACCACCCCTCCACTTT.

The chain combines TRBV11-3 with TRBJ2-7; D is undetermined. Germline-derived CDR1 and CDR2 are SGHNT and YENEEA. Trimming stripped 2 bases from V and 0 bases from J, with 8 bases between. The CDR3 runs to 14 residues. The CDR3 sequence: CASSLSRSSYEQYF. CDR3 nucleotide sequence: TGTGCCAGCAGCTTATCAAGGAGCTCCTACGAGCAGTACTTC. Supplemented by reference TRBV11-3 and TRBJ2-7, the full variable domain reads EAGVVQSPRYKIIEKKQPVAFWCNPISGHNTLYWYLQNLGQGPELLIRYENEEAVDDSQLPKDRFSAERLKGVDSTLKIQPAELGDSAVYLCASSLSRSSYEQYFGPGTRLTVT.